The following is a T cell receptor beta chain sequence with its context. Its antigen is not identified. The J segment lost 3 bases and the V segment lost 6 bases, leaving 11 bases of the junction unmatched. In germline, CDR1 is MNHNS, CDR2 SASEGT. The CDR3 loop spans 15 amino acids. The data were obtained in a study of graft-versus-host responses after intestinal transplantation. The overall study: Tacrolimus plus steroids were given to all recipients for roughly 3 years, preceded by anti-thymocyte globulin induction.

Here immunoSEQ multiplex PCR was the method, and the copy in TCRdb shows in-frame clones only, minus some. The sample includes approximately 130,000 clones, roughly nine tenths seen only once; the top ten take over 0.15%. The TCR sequence derives from a human donor who received an intestinal transplant. The gene calls are TRBV6-1 and TRBJ2-7; 7 bases map to TRBD1. The sequenced sample was unstimulated CD4+ T cells sorted from spleen or lymph node cells, obtained before intestinal transplant. CDR3 sequence: CASSRSRDSYYEQYF. CDR3 DNA: TGTGCCAGCAGCAGATCGAGGGACAGTTACTACGAGCAGTACTTC.